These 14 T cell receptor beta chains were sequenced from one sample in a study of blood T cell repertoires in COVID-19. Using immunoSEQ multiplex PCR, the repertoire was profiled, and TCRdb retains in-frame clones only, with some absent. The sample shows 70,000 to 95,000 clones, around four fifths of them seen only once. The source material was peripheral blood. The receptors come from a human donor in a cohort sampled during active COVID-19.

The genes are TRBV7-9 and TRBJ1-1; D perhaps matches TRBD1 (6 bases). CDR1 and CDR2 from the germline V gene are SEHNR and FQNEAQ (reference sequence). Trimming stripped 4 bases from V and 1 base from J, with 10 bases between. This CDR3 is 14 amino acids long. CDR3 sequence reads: CASSWSQGNTEAFF. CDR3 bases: TGTGCCAGCAGCTGGTCACAGGGGAACACTGAAGCTTTCTTT.

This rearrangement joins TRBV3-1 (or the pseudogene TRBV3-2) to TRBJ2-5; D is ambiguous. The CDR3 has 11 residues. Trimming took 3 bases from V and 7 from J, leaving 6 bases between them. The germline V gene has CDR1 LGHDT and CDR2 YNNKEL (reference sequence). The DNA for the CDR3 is TGTGCCAGCAGCCAGATGAGGACCCAGTACTTC. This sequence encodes CASSQMRTQYF.

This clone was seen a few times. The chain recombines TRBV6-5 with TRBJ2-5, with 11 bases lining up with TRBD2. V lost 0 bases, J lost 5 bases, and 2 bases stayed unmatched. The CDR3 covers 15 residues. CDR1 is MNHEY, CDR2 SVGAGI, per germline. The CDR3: CASSYSGTSGETQYF. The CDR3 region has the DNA TGTGCCAGCAGTTACTCGGGGACTAGCGGTGAGACCCAGTACTTC.

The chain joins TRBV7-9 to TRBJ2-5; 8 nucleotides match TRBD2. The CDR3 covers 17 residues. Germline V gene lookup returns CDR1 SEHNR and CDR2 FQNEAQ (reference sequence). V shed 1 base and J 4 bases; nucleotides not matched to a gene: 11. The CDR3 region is CASSLGAVGGAAETQYF. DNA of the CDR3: TGTGCCAGCAGCTTAGGGGCCGTCGGGGGGGCCGCAGAGACCCAGTACTTC.

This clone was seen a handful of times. The CDR3 is CASSQDRGFTEAFF. The CDR3 nucleotides are TGCGCCAGCAGTCAGGACAGGGGGTTTACTGAAGCTTTCTTT. The chain recombines TRBV5-1 with TRBJ1-1; TRBD1 aligns across 10 bases. There are 14 residues in the CDR3. CDR1 and CDR2 from the germline V gene are SGHRS and YFSETQ. Germline trimming cut 5 bases from V and 5 bases from J; bases unmatched to any gene: 6.

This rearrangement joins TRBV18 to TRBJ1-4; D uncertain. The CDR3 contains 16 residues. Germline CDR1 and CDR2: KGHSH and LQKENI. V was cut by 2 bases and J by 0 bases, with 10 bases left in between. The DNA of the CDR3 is TGTGCCAGCTCACCATTCAGCGCCGCAACTAATGAAAAACTGTTTTTT. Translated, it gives CASSPFSAATNEKLFF.

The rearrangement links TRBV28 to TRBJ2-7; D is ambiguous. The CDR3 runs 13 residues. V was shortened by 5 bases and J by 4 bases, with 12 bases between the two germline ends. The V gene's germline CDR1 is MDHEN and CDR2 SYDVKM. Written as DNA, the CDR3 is TGTGCCAGCAGTCCGCCGGGTTTGTACGAGCAGTACTTC. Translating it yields CASSPPGLYEQYF. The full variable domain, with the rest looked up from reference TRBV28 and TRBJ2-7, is DVKVTQSSRYLVKRTGEKVFLECVQDMDHENMFWYRQDPGLGLRLIYFSYDVKMKEKGDIPEGYSVSREKKERFSLILESASTNQTSMYLCASSPPGLYEQYFGPGTRLTVT.

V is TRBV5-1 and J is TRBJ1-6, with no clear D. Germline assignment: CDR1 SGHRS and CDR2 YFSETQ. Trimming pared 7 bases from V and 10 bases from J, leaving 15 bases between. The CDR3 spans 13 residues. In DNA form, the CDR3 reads TGCGCCAGCTCTCAGACCCCAGCGTCACCCCTCCACTTT. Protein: CASSQTPASPLHF.

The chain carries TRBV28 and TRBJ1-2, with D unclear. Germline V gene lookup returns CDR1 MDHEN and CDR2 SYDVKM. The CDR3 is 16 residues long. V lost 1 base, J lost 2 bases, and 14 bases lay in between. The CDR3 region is CASSLLGPGSNYGYTF. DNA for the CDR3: TGTGCCAGCAGTTTATTGGGTCCGGGATCAAACTATGGCTACACCTTC.

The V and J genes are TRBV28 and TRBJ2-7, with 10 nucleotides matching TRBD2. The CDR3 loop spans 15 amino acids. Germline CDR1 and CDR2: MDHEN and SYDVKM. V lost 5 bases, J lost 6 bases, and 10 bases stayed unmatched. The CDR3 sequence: CASSQTGTSATEQYF. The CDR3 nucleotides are TGTGCCAGCAGTCAGACCGGGACTAGCGCGACCGAGCAGTACTTC.

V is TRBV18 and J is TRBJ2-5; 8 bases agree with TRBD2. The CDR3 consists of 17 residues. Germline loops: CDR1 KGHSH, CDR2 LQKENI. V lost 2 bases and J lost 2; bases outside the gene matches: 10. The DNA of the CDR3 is TGTGCCAGCTCACCAGTGGGAAGCGGGAGCCCTCAAGAGACCCAGTACTTC. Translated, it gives CASSPVGSGSPQETQYF.

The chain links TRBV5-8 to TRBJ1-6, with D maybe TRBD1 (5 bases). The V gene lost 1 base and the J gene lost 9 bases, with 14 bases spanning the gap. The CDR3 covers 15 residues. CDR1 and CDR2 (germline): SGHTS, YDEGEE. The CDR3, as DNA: TGTGCCAGCAGCTTGCTGTCGGGGGTGGCTTCACCCCTCCACTTT. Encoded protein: CASSLLSGVASPLHF.

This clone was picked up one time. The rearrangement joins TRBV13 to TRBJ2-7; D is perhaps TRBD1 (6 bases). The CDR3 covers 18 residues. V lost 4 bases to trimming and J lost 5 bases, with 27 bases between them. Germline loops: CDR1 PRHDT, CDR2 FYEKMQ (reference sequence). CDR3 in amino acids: CASSSQSPRQGKRNEQYF. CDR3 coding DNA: TGTGCCAGCAGCTCCCAATCCCCACGTCAGGGGAAGCGGAACGAGCAGTACTTC.

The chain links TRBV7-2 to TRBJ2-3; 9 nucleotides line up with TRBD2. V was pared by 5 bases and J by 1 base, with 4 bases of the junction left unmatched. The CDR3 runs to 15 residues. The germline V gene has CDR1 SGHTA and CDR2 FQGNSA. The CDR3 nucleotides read TGTGCCAGCAGCGCGCGGGGGGGAGGCACAGATACGCAGTATTTT. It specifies CASSARGGGTDTQYF.